The 5 T cell receptor beta chains below were found in one sample sequenced in a study of control samples from healthy donors and cancer patients. TCRdb's copy holds only in-frame clones and misses some; the assay was immunoSEQ multiplex PCR. The sample includes 95,000 to 110,000 clones, more than 85% of them seen just once. Sequenced input: PBMCs. The receptors were gathered from a man between 60 and 75 years old with lung cancer.

The chain joins TRBV7-3 to TRBJ2-1; possibly TRBD2 for D (5 bases). Germline lookup yields CDR1 SGHTA and CDR2 FQGTGA. Trimming took off 5 bases at V and 4 bases at J, with 12 bases between the two ends. The length of the CDR3 is 14 residues. The CDR3 DNA sequence: TGTGCCAGCAGCCCCCAGAGGGATTACAATGAGCAGTTCTTC. Translation gives CASSPQRDYNEQFF.

This chain uses TRBV7-9 with TRBJ1-6, with D tentatively TRBD1 (6 bases). The length of the CDR3 is 15 residues. Germline lookup yields CDR1 SEHNR and CDR2 FQNEAQ (reference sequence). The V and J ends lost 5 bases and 7 bases respectively, with 15 bases between them. CDR3 residues: CASSVATGINSPLHF. The CDR3 DNA follows: TGTGCCAGCAGCGTTGCAACAGGGATAAATTCACCCCTCCACTTT.

The V call is TRBV4-1, the J call TRBJ2-1; 16 bases fit TRBD2. The CDR3 length is 21 residues. Germline assignment: CDR1 MGHRA and CDR2 YSYEKL. With V trimmed by 5 bases and J by 4 bases, 17 bases remained unmatched. This chain's CDR3 is CASSNPPGLAGGPQGYNEQFF. CDR3 nucleotide sequence: TGCGCCAGCAGCAACCCGCCGGGACTAGCGGGGGGGCCCCAAGGTTACAATGAGCAGTTCTTC.

This chain links TRBV2 with TRBJ1-5, with TRBD1 identical over 8 bases. Per the germline V gene, CDR1 is SNHLY and CDR2 is FYNNEI. The CDR3 has 14 residues. The ends lost 2 bases at V and 7 bases at J; junction bases unmatched: 4. This CDR3 is CASSEPDRAQPQHF. CDR3 in DNA: TGTGCCAGCAGTGAACCGGACAGGGCCCAGCCCCAGCATTTT.

This chain connects TRBV6-5 to TRBJ2-5; no definite D call. Trimming removed 5 bases at V and 7 bases at J, with 11 bases between. There are 12 residues in the CDR3. From germline, CDR1 is MNHEY and CDR2 SVGAGI. CDR3 residues: CASSPSSGTQYF. The CDR3, as DNA: TGTGCCAGCAGTCCCTCGTCGGGGACCCAGTACTTC.